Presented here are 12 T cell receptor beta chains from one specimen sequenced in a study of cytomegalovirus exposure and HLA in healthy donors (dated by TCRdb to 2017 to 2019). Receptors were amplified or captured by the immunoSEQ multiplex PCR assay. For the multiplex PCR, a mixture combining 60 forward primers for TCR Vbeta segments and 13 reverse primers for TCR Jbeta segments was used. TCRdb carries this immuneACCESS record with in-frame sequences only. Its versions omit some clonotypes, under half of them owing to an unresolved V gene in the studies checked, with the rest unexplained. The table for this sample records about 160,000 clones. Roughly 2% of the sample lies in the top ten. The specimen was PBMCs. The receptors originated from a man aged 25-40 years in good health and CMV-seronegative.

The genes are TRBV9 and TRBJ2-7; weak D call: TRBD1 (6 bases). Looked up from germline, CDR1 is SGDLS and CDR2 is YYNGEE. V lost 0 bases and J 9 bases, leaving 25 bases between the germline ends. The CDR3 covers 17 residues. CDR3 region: CASSVATGWTELSVQYF. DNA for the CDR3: TGTGCCAGCAGCGTAGCCACAGGGTGGACGGAGTTGAGCGTGCAGTACTTC.

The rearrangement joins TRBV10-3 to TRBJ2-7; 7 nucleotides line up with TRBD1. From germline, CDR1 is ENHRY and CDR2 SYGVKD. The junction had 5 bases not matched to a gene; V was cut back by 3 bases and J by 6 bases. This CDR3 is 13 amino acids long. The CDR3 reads CAISDGTAVEQYF. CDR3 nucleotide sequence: TGTGCCATCAGTGATGGGACAGCTGTCGAGCAGTACTTC.

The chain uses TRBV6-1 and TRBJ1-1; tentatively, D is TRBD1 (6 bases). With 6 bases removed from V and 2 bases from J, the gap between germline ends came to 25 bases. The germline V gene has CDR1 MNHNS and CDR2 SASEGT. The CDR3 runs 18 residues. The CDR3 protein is CASRESGPQGGLNTEAFF. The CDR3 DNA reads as TGTGCCAGCAGGGAATCGGGACCACAAGGGGGTCTCAACACTGAAGCTTTCTTT.

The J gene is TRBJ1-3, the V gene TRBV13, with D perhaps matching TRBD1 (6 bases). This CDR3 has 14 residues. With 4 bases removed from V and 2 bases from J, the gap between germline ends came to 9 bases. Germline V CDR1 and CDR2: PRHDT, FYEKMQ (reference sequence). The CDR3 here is CASSSRTAGNTIYF. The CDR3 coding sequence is TGTGCCAGCAGCTCTCGGACAGCTGGAAACACCATATATTTT. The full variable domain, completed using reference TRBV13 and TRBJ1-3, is AAGVIQSPRHLIKEKRETATLKCYPIPRHDTVYWYQQGPGQDPQFLISFYEKMQSDKGSIPDRFSAQQFSDYHSELNMSSLELGDSALYFCASSSRTAGNTIYFGEGSWLTVV.

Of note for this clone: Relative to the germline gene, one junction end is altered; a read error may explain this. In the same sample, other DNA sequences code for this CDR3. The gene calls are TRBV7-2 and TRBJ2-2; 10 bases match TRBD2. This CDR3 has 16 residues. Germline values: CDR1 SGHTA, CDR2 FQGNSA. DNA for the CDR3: TGCGCCAGCAGCTTAGCTAGCGGGGGGAACACCGGGGAGCTGTTTTTT. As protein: CASSLASGGNTGELFF.

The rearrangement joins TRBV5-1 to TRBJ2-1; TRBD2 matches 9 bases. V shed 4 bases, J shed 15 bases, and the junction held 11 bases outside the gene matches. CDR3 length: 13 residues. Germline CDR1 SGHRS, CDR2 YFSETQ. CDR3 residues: CASSGTSGSLSFF. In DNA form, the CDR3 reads TGCGCCAGCAGCGGAACTAGCGGGTCTTTATCGTTCTTC.

CDR3 sequence (DNA): TGTGCCAGCAGCTTAGCGATGGCAGGCAATCAGCCCCAGCATTTT. Translation gives CASSLAMAGNQPQHF. The J gene is TRBJ1-5, the V gene TRBV7-8, with unresolved D. Trimming shortened V by 0 bases and J by 2 bases, and 8 bases separated the two germline ends. CDR1 is SGHVS, CDR2 FQNEAQ, per germline. There are 15 residues in the CDR3. The entire variable domain, with the rest obtained from reference TRBV7-8 and TRBJ1-5, is as follows: GAGVSQSPRYKVAKRGQDVALRCDPISGHVSLFWYQQALGQGPEFLTYFQNEAQLDKSGLPSDRFFAERPEGSVSTLKIQRTQQEDSAVYLCASSLAMAGNQPQHFGDGTRLSIL.

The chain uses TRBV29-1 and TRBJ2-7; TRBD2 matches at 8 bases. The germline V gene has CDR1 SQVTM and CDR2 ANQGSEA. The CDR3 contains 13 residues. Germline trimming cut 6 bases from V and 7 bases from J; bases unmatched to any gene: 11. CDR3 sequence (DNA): TGCAGCGTGGGCGCGCCGGGAGGGGGGGAGCAGTACTTC. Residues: CSVGAPGGGEQYF.

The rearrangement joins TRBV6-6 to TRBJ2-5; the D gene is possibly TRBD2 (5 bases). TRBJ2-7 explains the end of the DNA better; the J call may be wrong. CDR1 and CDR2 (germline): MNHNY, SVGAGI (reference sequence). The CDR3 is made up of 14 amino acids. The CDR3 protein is CASRTSRAFYEQYF. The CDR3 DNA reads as TGTGCCAGCAGGACATCGAGGGCCTTTTACGAGCAGTACTTC.

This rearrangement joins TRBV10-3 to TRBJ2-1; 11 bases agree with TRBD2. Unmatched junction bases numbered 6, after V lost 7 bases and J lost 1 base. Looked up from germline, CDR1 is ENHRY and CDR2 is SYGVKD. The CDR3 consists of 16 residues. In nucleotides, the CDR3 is TGTGCCATCATTATACTAGCGGGAGAATCCTACAATGAGCAGTTCTTC. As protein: CAIIILAGESYNEQFF.

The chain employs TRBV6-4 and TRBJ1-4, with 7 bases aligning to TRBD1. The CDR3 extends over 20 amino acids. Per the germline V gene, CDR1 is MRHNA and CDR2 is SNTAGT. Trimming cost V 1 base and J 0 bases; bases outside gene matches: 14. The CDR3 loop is CASSDFAGVLQGATNEKLFF. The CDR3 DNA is TGTGCCAGCAGTGACTTCGCCGGTGTACTTCAGGGGGCAACTAATGAAAAACTGTTTTTT.

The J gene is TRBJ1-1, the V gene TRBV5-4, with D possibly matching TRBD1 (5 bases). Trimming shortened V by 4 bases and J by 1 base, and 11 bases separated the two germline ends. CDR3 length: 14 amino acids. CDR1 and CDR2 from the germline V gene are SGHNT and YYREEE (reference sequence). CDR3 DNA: TGTGCCAGCAGCCTAGGGGCGGCGAACACTGAAGCTTTCTTT. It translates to CASSLGAANTEAFF.